This TCR beta chain stems from a study of CD4 T cells in relation to SARS-CoV-2 and coronaviruses. For the study at large: Convalescent donors were aged about 21 to 75, with median around 37 years. The restricting HLA molecule for shared crossreactive spike epitopes was mapped.

Study-wide results and caveats: Pre-pandemic and post-infection samples never came from the same donor.

Clones were sequenced by immunoSEQ multiplex PCR, and TCRdb holds only the in-frame ones, with some missing. The data show 30,000 to 40,000 clones, with 60% to 85% seen just once and roughly 20% held by the top ten. This CDR3 region has 15 residues. V trimming: 4 bases; J trimming: 5 bases; junction bases outside the gene matches: 8. The germline V gene encodes CDR1 SGHTA and CDR2 FQGTGA. As for this clone: No antigen is known for it.

Sorted naive or memory CD4+ cells met CEF peptides for 10 days. This clonotype originated in an adult with COVID-19. What was sequenced was memory CD4+ T cells from PBMCs, cultured in vitro. V and J are TRBV7-3 and TRBJ1-3; 7 nucleotides line up with TRBD1. CDR3 sequence: CASSYSGDRRNTIYF. CDR3 DNA sequence: TGTGCCAGCAGCTATTCAGGGGACAGACGAAACACCATATATTTT.